Each of the 8 T cell receptor beta chains below was sequenced from the same sample in a study of graft-versus-host responses after intestinal transplantation. Clones were read by immunoSEQ multiplex PCR, and TCRdb kept only the in-frame ones, dropping some. The sample has 50,000 to 60,000 clones, roughly 91% seen once. These receptors have no identified antigens. This material consisted of unstimulated CD4+ T cells sorted from spleen or lymph node cells, taken before transplant. Receptor source: a human donor who was the organ donor for an intestinal transplant.

A remark on this clone: Other DNA variants within this sample encode the same CDR3. The CDR3 nucleotides are TGTGCCAGCAGGGCGGGCGGGTCAGCGGGATTGAGCGAGCAGTACTTC. It codes for CASRAGGSAGLSEQYF. This chain uses TRBV28 with TRBJ2-7, with 7 positions matching TRBD2. Germline lookup yields CDR1 MDHEN and CDR2 SYDVKM. This CDR3 has 16 amino acids. V lost 6 bases to trimming and J lost 6 bases; unmatched junction nucleotides: 17.

V usage is TRBV15 and J usage is TRBJ2-2; 12 nucleotides line up with TRBD1. The ends lost 1 base at V and 6 bases at J; junction bases unmatched: 3. The CDR3 consists of 16 residues. Germline CDR1 LNHNV, CDR2 YYDKDF (reference sequence). CDR3 DNA: TGTGCCACCAGCAGAGGGGGACAGGGGGCTCCCGGGGAGCTGTTTTTT. Residues: CATSRGGQGAPGELFF.

V and J are TRBV2 and TRBJ1-5; 7 nucleotides align to TRBD1. CDR3 length equals 16 residues. V gave up 8 bases and J gave up 3 bases; unmatched junction bases: 13. The germline gives CDR1 SNHLY, CDR2 FYNNEI. Here the CDR3 DNA reads TGTGCCAGCGCCCTGAGTGAGGGGGCTACCAATCAGCCCCAGCATTTT. Its translation: CASALSEGATNQPQHF. The full variable domain, with the rest looked up from reference TRBV2 and TRBJ1-5, is EPEVTQTPSHQVTQMGQEVILRCVPISNHLYFYWYRQILGQKVEFLVSFYNNEISEKSEIFDDQFSVERPDGSNFTLKIRSTKLEDSAMYFCASALSEGATNQPQHFGDGTRLSIL.

The rearrangement joins TRBV28 to TRBJ1-5, with TRBD1 matching over 8 bases. V lost 0 bases to trimming and J lost 2 bases; unmatched junction nucleotides: 0. CDR1 is MDHEN, CDR2 SYDVKM, per germline. The CDR3 runs to 15 residues. The CDR3 DNA is TGTGCCAGCAGTTTATGGGGACAGGGCAATCAGCCCCAGCATTTT. Its protein product is CASSLWGQGNQPQHF.

Of note for this clone: One end of the junction varies from germline; a read error may be responsible. The chain combines TRBV7-8 with TRBJ2-5, with D tentatively TRBD2 (5 bases). The germline V gene has CDR1 SGHVS and CDR2 FQNEAQ. The CDR3 length is 10 residues. The CDR3 sequence is CASSLNLGDF. The CDR3 coding sequence is TGTGCCAGCAGCTTAAACCTCGGGGACTTC.

The chain joins TRBV28 to TRBJ1-1, with a tentative D call TRBD1 (6 bases). The CDR3 extends over 16 amino acids. Germline V CDR1 and CDR2: MDHEN, SYDVKM. Trimming cost V 5 bases and J 5 bases, with 21 bases left between them. CDR3 nucleotides: TGTGCCAGCAGTCCAACTTCGGGGGGCTGGAGGACTGAAGCTTTCTTT. Its protein product is CASSPTSGGWRTEAFF.

The chain combines TRBV4-2 with TRBJ2-4; 8 bases map to TRBD2. The CDR3 length is 18 residues. The V and J ends lost 0 bases and 1 base, in that order; junction bases with no gene match: 8. CDR1 LGHNA and CDR2 YNFKEQ come from the germline V gene. CDR3 in amino acids: CASSQESSGSTAKNIQYF. CDR3 coding DNA: TGTGCCAGCAGCCAAGAATCGAGCGGGAGTACGGCCAAAAACATTCAGTACTTC.

J is TRBJ2-7 and V is TRBV28; D unclear. The CDR3 spans 12 residues. Trimming pared 7 bases from V and 0 bases from J, leaving 7 bases between. The germline gives CDR1 MDHEN, CDR2 SYDVKM. The CDR3 loop reads CASTSDSYEQYF. CDR3 nucleotides: TGTGCCAGCACTTCAGACTCCTACGAGCAGTACTTC.